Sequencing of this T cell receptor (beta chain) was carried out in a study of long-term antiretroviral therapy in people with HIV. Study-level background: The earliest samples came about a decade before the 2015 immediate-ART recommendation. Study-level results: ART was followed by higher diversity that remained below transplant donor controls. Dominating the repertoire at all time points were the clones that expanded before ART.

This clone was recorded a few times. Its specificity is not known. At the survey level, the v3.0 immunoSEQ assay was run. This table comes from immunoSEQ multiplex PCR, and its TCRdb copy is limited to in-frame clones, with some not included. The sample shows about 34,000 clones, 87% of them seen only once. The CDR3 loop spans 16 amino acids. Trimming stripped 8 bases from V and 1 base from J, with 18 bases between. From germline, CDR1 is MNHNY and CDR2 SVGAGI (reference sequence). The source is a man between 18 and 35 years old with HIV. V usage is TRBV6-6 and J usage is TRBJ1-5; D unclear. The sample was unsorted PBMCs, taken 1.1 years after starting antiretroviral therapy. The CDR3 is CASLRRAGGSNQPQHF. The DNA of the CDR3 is TGTGCCAGCCTAAGGCGGGCAGGAGGGAGCAATCAGCCCCAGCATTTT.